These T cell receptor beta chains were read from a single sample in a study of identical twins. In TCRdb, the 5' RACE reads were re-called with MiXCR into one record per CDR3 protein. This table has some 760,000 distinct CDR3 sequences, 15% to 20% appearing once. This sample also appeared in a second study, on T cells expressing NK-cell markers.

The sequenced sample consisted of PBMCs. Receptors were obtained from a woman younger than 35 in good health. Each CDR3 is given with its conserved first and last residue. A D gene is named only where the DNA matches it firmly. Rows may omit the clone size; those that give it use once, few, many or a size class.

v_gene	abundance	d_gene	j_gene	CDR3aa	CDR3nt
TRBV13	few	TRBD2	TRBJ2-2	CASSLGSLAAYLSRDTGELFF	TGTGCCAGCAGCTTAGGAAGTCTAGCGGCTTATCTTTCAAGGGACACCGGGGAGCTGTTTTTT
TRBV12-3/TRBV12-4	NA	TRBD1	TRBJ2-1	CASTDRANEQFF	TGTGCCAGCACCGACAGGGCCAATGAGCAGTTCTTC
TRBV7-6	few	NA	TRBJ1-1	CASSLSQGLNTEAFF	TGTGCCAGCAGCTTATCACAGGGTTTGAACACTGAAGCTTTCTTT
TRBV18	few	NA	TRBJ2-1	CASSPGRSVEQFF	TGTGCCAGCTCCCCGGGTAGGTCGGTCGAGCAGTTCTTC
TRBV12-3/TRBV12-4	few	NA	TRBJ2-1	CASSLPQGRSYNEQFF	TGTGCCAGCAGTTTACCCCAGGGCCGCTCCTACAATGAGCAGTTCTTC
TRBV20-1	few	NA	TRBJ2-7	CSAREPSRNLREQYF	TGCAGTGCTAGAGAACCATCTAGAAACCTACGGGAGCAGTACTTC
TRBV10-1	few	NA	TRBJ2-3	CASSESKTDTQYF	TGCGCCAGCAGTGAGTCAAAAACAGATACGCAGTATTTT
TRBV20-1	few	NA	TRBJ2-5	CSAGGFPGSQYF	TGCAGTGCTGGAGGGTTCCCGGGGTCCCAGTACTTC
TRBV7-9	NA	NA	TRBJ1-3	CATVRDSNSGNTIYF	TGTGCCACCGTAAGGGATTCAAACTCTGGAAACACCATATATTTT
TRBV6-2/TRBV6-3	NA	TRBD1	TRBJ2-1	CASRTTRQGTNEQFF	TGTGCCAGCAGAACCACCCGACAGGGGACGAATGAGCAGTTCTTC
TRBV5-1	many	NA	TRBJ1-2	CASSLEGREGYTF	TGCGCCAGCAGCTTGGAGGGGCGAGAAGGCTACACCTTC
TRBV12-3/TRBV12-4	NA	NA	TRBJ2-3	CASSGGARWIWTDTQYF	TGTGCCAGCAGTGGGGGGGCTCGGTGGATTTGGACAGATACGCAGTATTTT
TRBV6-6	few	NA	TRBJ1-2	CASSYPQGGGYTF	TGTGCCAGCAGTTACCCCCAGGGAGGCGGCTACACCTTC
TRBV12-3/TRBV12-4	few	NA	TRBJ1-2	CASNPSGNYGYTF	TGTGCCAGCAATCCTTCGGGGAACTATGGCTACACCTTC
TRBV7-2	few	TRBD2	TRBJ2-1	CASSLVGTSMYNEQFF	TGTGCCAGCAGCTTAGTGGGGACTAGCATGTACAATGAGCAGTTCTTC
TRBV5-1	few	TRBD1	TRBJ1-4	CASSLPTGIDGNEKLFF	TGCGCCAGCAGCTTACCGACAGGGATTGATGGGAATGAAAAACTGTTTTTT
TRBV11-2	NA	TRBD2	TRBJ2-1	CASSPSGGHSNEQFF	TGTGCCAGCAGCCCAAGCGGGGGGCATAGCAATGAGCAGTTCTTC
TRBV7-2	NA	NA	TRBJ2-7	CASSVAGTYEQYF	TGTGCCAGCTCCGTGGCGGGGACCTACGAGCAGTACTTC
TRBV15	few	NA	TRBJ2-1	CATSREKGSEQFF	TGTGCCACCAGCAGAGAAAAGGGCAGCGAGCAGTTCTTC
TRBV29-1	NA	NA	TRBJ2-5	CSVVTGQETQYF	TGCAGCGTTGTGACAGGACAAGAGACCCAGTACTTC
TRBV12-3/TRBV12-4	NA	TRBD1	TRBJ2-6	CASSRQGLPSGANVLTF	TGTGCCAGCAGCCGACAGGGGTTGCCCTCTGGGGCCAACGTCCTGACTTTC
TRBV20-1	NA	TRBD1	TRBJ1-2	CSARDLDRGGNYGYTF	TGCAGTGCTAGAGATCTAGACAGGGGGGGAAACTATGGCTACACCTTC
TRBV5-1	NA	TRBD1	TRBJ2-1	CASSLASSGGNEQFF	TGCGCCAGCAGCTTGGCATCGTCAGGGGGCAATGAGCAGTTCTTC
TRBV7-9	few	NA	TRBJ2-1	CASSLNQGYEQFF	TGTGCCAGCAGCTTAAATCAGGGATACGAGCAGTTCTTC
TRBV7-2	NA	TRBD2	TRBJ2-5	CASSPMTSGTQETQYF	TGTGCCAGCAGCCCGATGACTAGCGGGACTCAAGAGACCCAGTACTTC
TRBV9	NA	NA	TRBJ2-5	CASSEGGSQETQYF	TGTGCCAGCAGCGAGGGGGGATCCCAAGAGACCCAGTACTTC
TRBV5-1	few	NA	TRBJ2-2	CASRPRGSRGTGELFF	TGCGCCAGCAGGCCTCGGGGATCCCGGGGAACCGGGGAGCTGTTTTTT
TRBV12-3/TRBV12-4	few	NA	TRBJ1-2	CASSSRTGTSMYGYTF	TGTGCCAGCAGTTCTAGGACGGGTACCTCCATGTATGGCTACACCTTC
TRBV5-1	few	TRBD2	TRBJ2-7	CASSLAGTSGEREQYF	TGCGCCAGCAGCTTGGCCGGGACTAGCGGAGAAAGGGAGCAGTACTTC
TRBV9	NA	NA	TRBJ1-1	CASSADWGTEAFF	TGTGCCAGCAGCGCCGACTGGGGAACTGAAGCTTTCTTT
TRBV7-2	NA	NA	TRBJ2-7	CASSRGTAGQYF	TGTGCCAGCAGCCGCGGGACAGCCGGGCAGTACTTC